This T cell receptor (beta chain) emerged from a study of shared clonotypes between healthy human individuals. Germline V gives CDR1 SGDLS, CDR2 YYNGEE. The V end was cut by 7 bases, the J end by 4 bases, with 20 bases between. The CDR3 totals 15 residues. This clone was seen a handful of times. The antigen is not known. Only Caucasian adults living in Nashville, Tennessee served as donors. Sorted-subset replicate PCRs used roughly 210 ng of genomic DNA. This amount corresponded to 30,000 to 35,000 T cell genomes. Assay: immunoSEQ multiplex PCR; the TCRdb copy retains only in-frame clones and omits some. The sample shows about 1.1 million clones, 60% to 85% of them seen only once. Study-level points and caveats: Generally, estimated richness proved larger in naive subsets than it did in memory subsets. Expectations were that clonotype sharing among donors would be affected by sequencing depth.

Sequenced material: memory CD4+ T cells from PBMCs. Subset in this sample: CD45RA-negative fraction. The TCR sequence derives from a man aged 18 to 30 in good health. Some clones in this sample may be carry-over from other donors' samples. The chain uses TRBV9 and TRBJ1-1; weak D call: TRBD1 (5 bases). CDR3 sequence: CASRPGAGLGTEAFF. Here the CDR3 DNA reads TGTGCCAGCCGACCTGGGGCAGGGCTAGGCACTGAAGCTTTCTTT.